This passage covers 3 T cell receptor beta chains from one sample sequenced in a study of vaccination and CD4 T cells after COVID-19. TCRdb re-called the PCR reads with MiXCR, one entry per CDR3 protein. The sample gives tens of thousands of distinct CDR3 sequences, approximately 49% of which show up once; about 6% is in the top ten. Time point denoted: late sampling 161 to 241 days after vaccination in three convalescent patients. The material sequenced was CD4+ T cells from blood, taken about 7 months after SARS-CoV-2 vaccination. The source of these receptors is a human donor who had recovered from COVID-19.

The gene calls are TRBV20-1 and TRBJ2-7; TRBD2 aligns across 8 bases. V was pared by 6 bases and J by 4 bases, with 14 bases of the junction left unmatched. From germline, CDR1 is DFQATT and CDR2 SNEGSKA (reference sequence). The CDR3 spans 15 residues. CDR3 coding DNA: TGCAGTGCCCCAATGCGCGGGACTAGGGCTTACGAGCAGTACTTC. Amino acids: CSAPMRGTRAYEQYF.

The chain links TRBV18 to TRBJ2-5; 10 bases match TRBD2. The germline V gene encodes CDR1 KGHSH and CDR2 LQKENI. V was clipped by 4 bases and J by 2 bases; unmatched bases: 7. This CDR3 is 16 amino acids long. The CDR3 bases are TGTGCCAGCTCACAGTCTAGCGGGAGAAGACAAGAGACCCAGTACTTC. Its translation: CASSQSSGRRQETQYF. The full variable domain, rest sourced from reference TRBV18 and TRBJ2-5, is NAGVMQNPRHLVRRRGQEARLRCSPMKGHSHVYWYRQLPEEGLKFMVYLQKENIIDESGMPKERFSAEFPKEGPSILRIQQVVRGDSAAYFCASSQSSGRRQETQYFGPGTRLLVL.

The chain is built from TRBV7-2 and TRBJ2-7; D might be TRBD2 (7 bases). Deletions cut 1 base from V and 2 bases from J, with 12 bases between. The CDR3 runs to 15 residues. Germline CDR1 reads SGHTA; CDR2 reads FQGNSA. The CDR3 nucleotides read TGTGCCAGCAGCTTAGAAGGGGGGGCGGCCTACGAGCAGTACTTC. Protein sequence: CASSLEGGAAYEQYF.